This T cell receptor (beta chain) was retrieved from a study of T cells in Graves' hyperthyroidism and ophthalmopathy. This clonotype has a count of ten or more. The CDR3 is 14 amino acids. V gave up 1 base and J gave up 0 bases, with 4 bases separating them. TCR beta CDR3 regions were amplified from RNA transcripts. In the first-round RT-PCR of the TCR CDR3, the HTBI primer set was used. One entry per CDR3 protein results from TCRdb running MiXCR on the multiplex PCR reads. The sample consists of around 97,000 distinct CDR3 sequences, roughly 47% of them appearing once. This sequence joins TRBV12-3 or TRBV12-4 and TRBJ1-5; no clear D gene. Sequencing used blood. This sequence was found in a man between 40 and 49 years old with Graves' hyperthyroidism. As DNA, the CDR3 is TGTGCCAGCAGTTTAGTTCTTAGCAATCAGCCCCAGCATTTT. It translates to CASSLVLSNQPQHF.